The T cell receptor (beta chain) under discussion was sequenced for a study of cytomegalovirus exposure and HLA in healthy donors. Findings of the study overall: Common viral pathogens seemed, in a later analysis, to connect with several of the most significant clusters. TCR beta V segments were, for the most part, productive about 87% or about 30% of the time in an earlier analysis.

Remarks on this clone: What it binds is not known.

The PCR contained 60 Vbeta and 13 Jbeta primers. Using immunoSEQ multiplex PCR, the repertoire was profiled, and TCRdb retains in-frame clones only, with some absent. The profile shows roughly 100,000 clones, about 80% of them singletons. This CDR3 spans 11 amino acids. In germline, CDR1 is DFQATT, CDR2 SNEGSKA (reference sequence). Sequenced input: PBMCs. The J gene is TRBJ2-5, the V gene TRBV20-1; a possible D gene is TRBD1 (8 bases). The sequence derives from a man in his fifties or sixties in good health and CMV-seropositive. The CDR3, as DNA: TGCAGCCCGACAGGGGAGGGGACCCAGTACTTC. Translated, it gives CSPTGEGTQYF.